This TCR beta chain was sequenced for a study of T cell responses to AZD1222 COVID-19 vaccine. Overall study results and limits: Baseline antibody screening turned up just a handful of seropositive AZD1222 recipients. Donors were mostly white British, more females; clonal diversity possibly underestimated. Repertoires in all cases were sampled only once the peak T cell response had passed.

Note on this clone: Its antigen remains unknown.

Some clones are missing from TCRdb's copy, which holds only in-frame ones; the method was immunoSEQ multiplex PCR. The sample includes fewer than 180,000 clones, more than 85% seen only once; the top ten take approximately 3.3%. This CDR3 is built from 13 residues. The ends were cut back, 4 bases at V and 5 bases at J, with 9 bases in the middle. This sequence originates from an adult who received the AZD1222 COVID-19 vaccine. Sequencing used peripheral blood, obtained 28 days after the second AZD1222 dose. The chain couples TRBV12-3 or TRBV12-4 to TRBJ1-5; a weak D match, TRBD1 (5 bases). CDR3 nucleotides: TGTGCCAGCAGTTCCAGGGCAGATCAGCCCCAGCATTTT. It yields the protein CASSSRADQPQHF.